This T cell receptor (beta chain) was identified during a study of T cell repertoires in cytomegalovirus infection. Study-wide background: As its CMV epitopes, the study selected recently identified HLA-C-restricted and well-studied HLA-B-restricted targets. An indication of both CMV infection and matching HLA type came from public TCR beta signatures. Study observations and caveats: What dominated the ex vivo response were HLA-C-restricted CMV-specific TCR beta clonotypes. Identification of carriers of CMV plus the relevant HLA was performed using cumulative public TCR beta family frequency.

Trimming left V 6 bases short and J 8 bases short, with 11 bases between. CDR3 length: 13 residues. Germline V gives CDR1 MNHEY, CDR2 SMNVEV (reference sequence). TCRdb passed the reads through MiXCR, listing each CDR3 protein once. The sample yields roughly 860,000 distinct CDR3 sequences, approximately 32% seen once. Concerning this clonotype itself: Its target is not known.

The origin of this receptor is a human donor in good health (CMV status not recorded). Some clones in this sample may be carry-over from other donors' samples. This sequence joins TRBV27 and TRBJ1-6; D gene ambiguous. The sequences come from cultured CD8+ T cells from PBMCs, collected from culture after CMV antigen stimulation. CDR3 sequence: CASSLSLDSPLHF. The CDR3 coding sequence is TGTGCCAGCAGCCTATCTCTGGATTCACCCCTCCACTTT.